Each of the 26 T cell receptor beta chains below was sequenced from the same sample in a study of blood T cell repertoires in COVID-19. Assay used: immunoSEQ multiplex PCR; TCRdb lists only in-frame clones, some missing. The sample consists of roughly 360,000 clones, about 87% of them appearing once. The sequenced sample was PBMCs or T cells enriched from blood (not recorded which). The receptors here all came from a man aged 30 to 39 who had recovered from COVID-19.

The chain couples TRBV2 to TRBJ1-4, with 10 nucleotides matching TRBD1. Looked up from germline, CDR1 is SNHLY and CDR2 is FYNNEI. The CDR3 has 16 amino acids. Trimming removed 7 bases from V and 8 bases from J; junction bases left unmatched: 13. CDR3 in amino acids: CASTTGTGALGEKLFF. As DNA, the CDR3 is TGTGCCAGCACTACCGGGACAGGGGCCCTTGGGGAAAAACTGTTTTTT.

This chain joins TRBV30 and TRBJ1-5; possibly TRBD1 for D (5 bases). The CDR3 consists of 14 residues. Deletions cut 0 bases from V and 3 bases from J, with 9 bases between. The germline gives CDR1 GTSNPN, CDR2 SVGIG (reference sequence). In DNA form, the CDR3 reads TGTGCCTGGAGTGTAGGGGCGGACAATCAGCCCCAGCATTTT. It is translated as CAWSVGADNQPQHF.

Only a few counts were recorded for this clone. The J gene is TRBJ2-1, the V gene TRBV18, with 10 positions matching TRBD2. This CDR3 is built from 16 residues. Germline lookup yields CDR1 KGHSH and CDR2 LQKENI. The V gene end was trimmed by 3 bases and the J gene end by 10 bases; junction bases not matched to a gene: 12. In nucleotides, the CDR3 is TGTGCCAGCTCACCTGTGGCTAGCGGGGGCCTTAGGGAGCAGTTCTTC. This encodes CASSPVASGGLREQFF.

The CDR3 spells CASSSTAQGQFF. The DNA of the CDR3 is TGTGCCAGCAGTTCGACCGCACAGGGGCAGTTCTTC. V usage is TRBV27 and J usage is TRBJ2-1; the D gene is possibly TRBD1 (6 bases). The germline V gene encodes CDR1 MNHEY and CDR2 SMNVEV (reference sequence). The ends were cut back, 4 bases at V and 12 bases at J, with 13 bases in the middle. This CDR3 spans 12 amino acids.

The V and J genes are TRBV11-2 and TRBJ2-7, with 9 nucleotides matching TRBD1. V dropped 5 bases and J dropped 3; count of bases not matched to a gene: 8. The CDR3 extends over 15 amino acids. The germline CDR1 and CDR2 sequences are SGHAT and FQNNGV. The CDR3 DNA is TGTGCCAGCAGCGTGGGACAGGGCATTTACTACGAGCAGTACTTC. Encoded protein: CASSVGQGIYYEQYF.

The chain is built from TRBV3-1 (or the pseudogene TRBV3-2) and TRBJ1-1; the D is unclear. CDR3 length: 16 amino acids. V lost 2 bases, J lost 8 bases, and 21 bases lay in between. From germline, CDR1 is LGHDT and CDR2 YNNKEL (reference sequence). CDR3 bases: TGTGCCAGCAGCCAATCTTCTTTCTCTTGGAGGAGGGAAGCTTTCTTT. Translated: CASSQSSFSWRREAFF.

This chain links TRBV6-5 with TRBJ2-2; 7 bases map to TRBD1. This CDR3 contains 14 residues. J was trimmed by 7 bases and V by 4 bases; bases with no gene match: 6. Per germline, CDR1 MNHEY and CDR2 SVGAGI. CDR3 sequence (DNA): TGTGCCAGCAGTTCGACAGGGAGACTCGGGGAGCTGTTTTTT. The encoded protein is CASSSTGRLGELFF.

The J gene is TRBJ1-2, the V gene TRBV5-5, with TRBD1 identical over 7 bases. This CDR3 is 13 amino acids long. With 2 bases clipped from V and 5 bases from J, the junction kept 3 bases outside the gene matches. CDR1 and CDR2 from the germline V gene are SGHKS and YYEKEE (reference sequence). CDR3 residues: CASSLETGYGYTF. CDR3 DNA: TGTGCCAGCAGCTTAGAGACAGGGTATGGCTACACCTTC.

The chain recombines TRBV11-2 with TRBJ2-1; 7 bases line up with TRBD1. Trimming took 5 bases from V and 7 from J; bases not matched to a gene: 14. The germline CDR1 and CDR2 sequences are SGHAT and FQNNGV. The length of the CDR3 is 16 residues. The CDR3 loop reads CASSPEGRQGRNEQFF. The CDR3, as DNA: TGTGCCAGCAGCCCCGAGGGGAGACAGGGAAGGAATGAGCAGTTCTTC.

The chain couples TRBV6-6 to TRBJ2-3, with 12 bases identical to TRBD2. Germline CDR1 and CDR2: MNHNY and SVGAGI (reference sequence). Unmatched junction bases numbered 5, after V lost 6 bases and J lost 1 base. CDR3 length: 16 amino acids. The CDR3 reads CASRTLAGGGTDTQYF. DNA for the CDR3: TGTGCCAGCAGGACCCTAGCGGGGGGGGGCACAGATACGCAGTATTTT.

The CDR3 is CASSLAYSSYNEQFF. CDR3 DNA sequence: TGTGCCAGCAGCTTAGCTTACAGCTCCTACAATGAGCAGTTCTTC. V usage is TRBV7-2 and J usage is TRBJ2-1; no clear D gene. Germline V lookup: CDR1 SGHTA, CDR2 FQGNSA. V lost 0 bases, J lost 0 bases, and 6 bases lay in between. The CDR3 extends over 15 amino acids.

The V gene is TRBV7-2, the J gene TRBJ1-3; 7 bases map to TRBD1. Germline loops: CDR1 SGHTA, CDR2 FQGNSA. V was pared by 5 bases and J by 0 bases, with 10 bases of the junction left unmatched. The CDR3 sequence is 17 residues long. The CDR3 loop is CASSPRQGGDSGNTIYF. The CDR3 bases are TGTGCCAGCAGCCCAAGACAGGGCGGAGACTCTGGAAACACCATATATTTT.

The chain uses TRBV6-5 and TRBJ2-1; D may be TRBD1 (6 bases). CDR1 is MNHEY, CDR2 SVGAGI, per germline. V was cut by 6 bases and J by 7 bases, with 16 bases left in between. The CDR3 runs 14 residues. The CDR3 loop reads CASRPDRYSNEQFF. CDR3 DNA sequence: TGTGCCAGCAGACCCGACAGGTACTCTAATGAGCAGTTCTTC.

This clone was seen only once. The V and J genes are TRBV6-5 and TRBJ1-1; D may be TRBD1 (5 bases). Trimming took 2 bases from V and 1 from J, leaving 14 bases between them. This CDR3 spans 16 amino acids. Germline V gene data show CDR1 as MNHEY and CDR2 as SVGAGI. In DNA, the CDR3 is TGTGCCAGCAGTTACGCCCTACAGGTCACGAACACTGAAGCTTTCTTT. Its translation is CASSYALQVTNTEAFF.

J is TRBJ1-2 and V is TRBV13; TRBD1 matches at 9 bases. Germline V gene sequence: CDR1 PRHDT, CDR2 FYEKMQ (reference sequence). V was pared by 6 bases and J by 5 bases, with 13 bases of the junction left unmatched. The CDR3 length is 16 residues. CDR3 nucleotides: TGTGCCAGCAGTTTTACTACAGGGGGCGCTTCATATGGCTACACCTTC. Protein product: CASSFTTGGASYGYTF.

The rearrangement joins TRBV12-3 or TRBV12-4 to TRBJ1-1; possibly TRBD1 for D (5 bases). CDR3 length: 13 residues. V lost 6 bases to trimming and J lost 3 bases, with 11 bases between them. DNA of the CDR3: TGTGCCAGCAGGATTTGGGGGGACACTGAAGCTTTCTTT. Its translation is CASRIWGDTEAFF.

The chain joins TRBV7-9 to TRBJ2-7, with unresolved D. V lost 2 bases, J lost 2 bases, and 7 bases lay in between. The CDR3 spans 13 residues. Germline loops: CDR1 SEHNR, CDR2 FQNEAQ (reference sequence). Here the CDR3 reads CASSLRETYEQYF. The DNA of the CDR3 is TGTGCCAGCAGCTTACGCGAGACCTACGAGCAGTACTTC.

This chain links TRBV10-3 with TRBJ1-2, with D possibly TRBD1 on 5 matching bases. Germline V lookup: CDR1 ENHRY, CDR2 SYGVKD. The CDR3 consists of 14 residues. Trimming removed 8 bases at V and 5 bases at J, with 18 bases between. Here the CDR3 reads CAIGGTEEGYGYTF. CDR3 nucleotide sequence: TGTGCCATCGGGGGGACCGAGGAGGGGTATGGCTACACCTTC.

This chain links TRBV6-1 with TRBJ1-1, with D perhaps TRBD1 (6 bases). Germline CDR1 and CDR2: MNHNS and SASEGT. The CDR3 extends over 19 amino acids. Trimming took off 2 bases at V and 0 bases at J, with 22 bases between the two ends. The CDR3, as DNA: TGTGCCAGCAGTGAATCGATAGGCGACAGGAACTATATGAACACTGAAGCTTTCTTT. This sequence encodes CASSESIGDRNYMNTEAFF.

DNA of the CDR3: TGTGCCAGCACGGACAGGGCTGGGGCACCCCTCCACTTT. This codes for CASTDRAGAPLHF. The gene calls are TRBV9 and TRBJ1-6, with 8 bases aligning to TRBD1. CDR1 is SGDLS and CDR2 is YYNGEE in the germline V gene. V shed 6 bases and J 11 bases; nucleotides not matched to a gene: 7. The CDR3 is 13 amino acids.

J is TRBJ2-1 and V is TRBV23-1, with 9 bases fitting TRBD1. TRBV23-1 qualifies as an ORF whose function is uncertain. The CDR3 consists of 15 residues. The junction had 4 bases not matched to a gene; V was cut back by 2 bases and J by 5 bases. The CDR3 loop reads CASSQQGQGNNEQFF. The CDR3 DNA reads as TGCGCCAGCAGTCAACAGGGACAGGGAAACAATGAGCAGTTCTTC.

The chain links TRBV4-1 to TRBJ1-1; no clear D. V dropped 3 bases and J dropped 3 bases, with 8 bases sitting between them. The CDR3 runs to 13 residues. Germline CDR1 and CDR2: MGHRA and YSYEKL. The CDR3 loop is CASSHEGYTEAFF. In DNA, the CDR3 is TGCGCCAGCAGCCATGAGGGATACACTGAAGCTTTCTTT.

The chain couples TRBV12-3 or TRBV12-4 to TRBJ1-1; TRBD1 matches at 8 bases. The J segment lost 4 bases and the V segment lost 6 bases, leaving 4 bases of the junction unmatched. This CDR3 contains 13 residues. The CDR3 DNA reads TGTGCCAGCAGGGAGGGACAGGTCACTGAAGCTTTCTTT. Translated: CASREGQVTEAFF.

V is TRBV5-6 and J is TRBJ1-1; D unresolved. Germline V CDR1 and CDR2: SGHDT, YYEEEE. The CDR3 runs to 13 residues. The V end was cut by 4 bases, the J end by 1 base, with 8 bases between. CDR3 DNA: TGTGCCAGCAGCCCTCTACCGAACACTGAAGCTTTCTTT. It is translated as CASSPLPNTEAFF.

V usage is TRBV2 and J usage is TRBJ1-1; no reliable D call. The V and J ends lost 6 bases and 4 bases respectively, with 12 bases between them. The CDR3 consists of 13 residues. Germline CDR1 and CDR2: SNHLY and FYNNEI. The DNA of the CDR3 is TGTGCCAGCAGAAAACGAGGGAGCACTGAAGCTTTCTTT. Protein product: CASRKRGSTEAFF. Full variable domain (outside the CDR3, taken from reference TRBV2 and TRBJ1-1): EPEVTQTPSHQVTQMGQEVILRCVPISNHLYFYWYRQILGQKVEFLVSFYNNEISEKSEIFDDQFSVERPDGSNFTLKIRSTKLEDSAMYFCASRKRGSTEAFFGQGTRLTVV.

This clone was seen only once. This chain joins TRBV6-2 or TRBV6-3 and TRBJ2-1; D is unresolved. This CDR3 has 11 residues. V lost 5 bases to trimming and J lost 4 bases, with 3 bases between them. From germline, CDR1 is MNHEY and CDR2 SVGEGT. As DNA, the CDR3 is TGTGCCAGCAGTCAGTACAATGAGCAGTTCTTC. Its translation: CASSQYNEQFF.